The 16 T cell receptor beta chains presented below share a single source sample, sequenced in a study of CD8+ T cells in alopecia areata. As to treatment: oral pan-JAK inhibitor, 5-10 mg twice daily. Isolated RNA was reverse transcribed into cDNA used as the sequencing template. Repertoires were generated with immunoSEQ multiplex PCR, while TCRdb's copy carries only in-frame clones and drops some. This sample carries hundreds of thousands of clones, nearly 60% of them seen once, and the ten largest clones take approximately 1.7%. Sequencing used CD4+ T cells sorted from blood, obtained at week 24, from a patient treated with tofacitinib. Receptors originate from a human donor with alopecia areata.

This clone occurred once. Additional DNA sequences in this sample encode the identical CDR3. This chain joins TRBV29-1 and TRBJ2-3, with 7 bases aligning to TRBD1. V lost 4 bases to trimming and J lost 1 base; unmatched junction nucleotides: 2. This CDR3 is built from 13 residues. The germline gives CDR1 SQVTM, CDR2 ANQGSEA. CDR3 amino acids: CSVGQGGTDTQYF. The CDR3 nucleotides are TGCAGCGTTGGACAGGGTGGCACAGATACGCAGTATTTT.

The gene calls are TRBV7-2 and TRBJ1-2; D unresolved. There are 12 residues in the CDR3. The V end lost 5 bases, the J end lost 13 bases, and 17 bases lay between the germline ends. The germline CDR1 and CDR2 sequences are SGHTA and FQGNSA. Written as DNA, the CDR3 is TGTGCCAGCAGCCTCGACTCGAATCGGGGCACCTTC. It codes for CASSLDSNRGTF.

This clone has only a few counts. V usage is TRBV6-4 and J usage is TRBJ2-3; the match to TRBD1 covers 9 bases. This CDR3 comprises 15 residues. V lost 4 bases, J lost 2 bases, and 4 bases stayed unmatched. Germline-derived CDR1 and CDR2 are MRHNA and SNTAGT. CDR3 nucleotide sequence: TGTGCCAGCAGTGCCGGGACAGGGCACACAGATACGCAGTATTTT. Its translation is CASSAGTGHTDTQYF.

The chain recombines TRBV6-6 with TRBJ2-7; 8 bases are shared with TRBD1. Losses at the gene ends were 6 bases for V and 4 bases for J; bases not matched to a gene: 5. Germline V CDR1 and CDR2: MNHNY, SVGAGI (reference sequence). This CDR3 is 13 amino acids long. CDR3 sequence reads: CASRSGTGYEQYF. CDR3 coding DNA: TGTGCCAGCAGATCCGGGACAGGATACGAGCAGTACTTC.

The rearrangement joins TRBV9 to TRBJ1-1; D gene ambiguous. Trimming shortened V by 1 base and J by 0 bases, and 4 bases separated the two germline ends. This CDR3 is built from 13 residues. Per germline, CDR1 SGDLS and CDR2 YYNGEE. The CDR3, as DNA: TGTGCCAGCAGCGTAATTATGAACACTGAAGCTTTCTTT. Encoded protein: CASSVIMNTEAFF.

CDR3 nucleotide sequence: TGTGCCAGCAGCTTAGAGGCAGGGGGCAATCAGCCCCAGCATTTT. It specifies CASSLEAGGNQPQHF. V and J are TRBV7-2 and TRBJ1-5; TRBD1 might be the D (6 bases). The germline V gene encodes CDR1 SGHTA and CDR2 FQGNSA. This CDR3 is 15 amino acids long. V lost 1 base to trimming and J lost 2 bases, with 9 bases between them.

The rearrangement joins TRBV7-8 to TRBJ1-4; 9 bases agree with TRBD1. CDR1 and CDR2 from the germline V gene are SGHVS and FQNEAQ. V was clipped by 6 bases and J by 7 bases; unmatched bases: 6. CDR3 length equals 14 residues. The CDR3 DNA reads TGTGCCAGCAGTTCGGGACAGGGTCGTGAAAAACTGTTTTTT. Its translation is CASSSGQGREKLFF.

The chain links TRBV30 to TRBJ2-5; D is unresolved. V was shortened by 2 bases and J by 5 bases, with 6 bases between the two germline ends. Per the germline V gene, CDR1 is GTSNPN and CDR2 is SVGIG (reference sequence). The CDR3 sequence is 11 residues long. CDR3: CAWSRVETQYF. CDR3 DNA sequence: TGTGCCTGGAGTCGGGTGGAGACCCAGTACTTC.

The CDR3 reads CASSTLDRADTGELFF. The CDR3 coding sequence is TGTGCCAGCAGCACCCTGGACAGGGCGGACACCGGGGAGCTGTTTTTT. V usage is TRBV5-6 and J usage is TRBJ2-2, with TRBD1 identical over 8 bases. Germline CDR1 SGHDT, CDR2 YYEEEE. Trimming cost V 4 bases and J 3 bases; bases outside gene matches: 8. The CDR3 runs to 16 residues. The entire variable domain, with the rest obtained from reference TRBV5-6 and TRBJ2-2, is as follows: DAGVTQSPTHLIKTRGQQVTLRCSPKSGHDTVSWYQQALGQGPQFIFQYYEEEERQRGNFPDRFSGHQFPNYSSELNVNALLLGDSALYLCASSTLDRADTGELFFGEGSRLTVL.

The V and J genes are TRBV30 and TRBJ2-7; TRBD1 matches 9 bases. V shed 4 bases and J 4 bases; nucleotides not matched to a gene: 11. Germline loops: CDR1 GTSNPN, CDR2 SVGIG (reference sequence). The CDR3 is 15 residues long. The CDR3 sequence is CAWKRGDRVVYEQYF. DNA for the CDR3: TGTGCCTGGAAGAGGGGGGACAGGGTAGTGTACGAGCAGTACTTC.

Only a few counts were recorded for this clone. This chain links TRBV19 with TRBJ2-4; D is possibly TRBD1 (6 bases). The germline V gene has CDR1 LNHDA and CDR2 SQIVND (reference sequence). CDR3 length equals 16 residues. Trimming cost V 4 bases and J 6 bases, with 19 bases left between them. CDR3 sequence reads: CASSTSYRAWGNIQYF. Written as DNA, the CDR3 is TGTGCCAGTAGTACGTCCTACAGGGCCTGGGGAAACATTCAGTACTTC.

The genes are TRBV5-5 and TRBJ2-3; D might be TRBD1 (6 bases). V was clipped by 0 bases and J by 4 bases, with 9 bases between them. This CDR3 region has 14 residues. Germline lookup yields CDR1 SGHKS and CDR2 YYEKEE (reference sequence). CDR3 sequence reads: CASSLGQEADTQYF. The CDR3, as DNA: TGTGCCAGCAGCTTGGGACAGGAGGCAGATACGCAGTATTTT.

In its sample, this clone was seen once. The genes are TRBV10-3 and TRBJ2-7; D possibly corresponds to TRBD1 (5 bases). CDR1 and CDR2 (germline): ENHRY, SYGVKD. The CDR3 spans 15 residues. Trimming cost V 0 bases and J 3 bases, with 12 bases left between them. The chain's CDR3 is CAISESRWQGYEQYF. Written as DNA, the CDR3 is TGTGCCATCAGTGAGTCGAGGTGGCAGGGCTACGAGCAGTACTTC.

This clone turned up a few times. This chain joins TRBV4-3 and TRBJ2-1; D may be TRBD1 (6 bases). Deletions cut 0 bases from V and 12 bases from J, with 12 bases between. Germline V gene sequence: CDR1 LGHNA, CDR2 YSLEER. This CDR3 has 13 amino acids. Here the CDR3 DNA reads TGCGCCAGCAGCCAAGACTGGGACACTGGGCAGTTCTTC. This translates into CASSQDWDTGQFF.

For the CDR3, the DNA is TGTGCCAGCAGCCCCCCGGTAGGCCTGGGAGAGACCCAGTACTTC. Protein: CASSPPVGLGETQYF. This chain links TRBV11-2 with TRBJ2-5; D not certain. The V gene's germline CDR1 is SGHAT and CDR2 FQNNGV. V was cut by 5 bases and J by 4 bases, with 17 bases left in between. The CDR3 is 15 amino acids.

The chain has TRBV7-2 and TRBJ2-7; 8 bases are a match to TRBD2. The CDR3 totals 14 residues. Germline CDR1 reads SGHTA; CDR2 reads FQGNSA. With V trimmed by 7 bases and J by 2 bases, 7 bases remained unmatched. The CDR3 protein is CASNVAGPTYEQYF. The CDR3 DNA reads TGTGCCAGCAACGTAGCGGGGCCCACCTACGAGCAGTACTTC.